These T cell receptor beta chains were read from a single sample in a study of human T cells and chemical hapten exposure. TCRdb called the RACE reads again in MiXCR, with one record for every CDR3 protein. The sample has 380,000 or so distinct CDR3 sequences; approximately 5.1% are singletons. This sample comprised whole blood, obtained in connection with sensitization to the hapten diphenylcyclopropenone (DPC). All receptors derive from a woman aged 45 to 65 with alopecia areata. Some clones in this sample may be carry-over from other donors' samples. Each CDR3 is given with its conserved first and last residue. The order of the fields is J gene, V gene, CDR3 protein.

J: TRBJ1-1; V: TRBV12-3/TRBV12-4; CDR3: CASRSTGTAFF
J: TRBJ2-3; V: TRBV6-2/TRBV6-3; CDR3: CASSYNIAGPTDTQYF
J: TRBJ2-2; V: TRBV28; CDR3: CASSFGAENTGELFF
J: TRBJ2-2; V: TRBV19; CDR3: CASRPLYTGELFF
J: TRBJ1-1; V: TRBV20-1; CDR3: CSASRSTEAFF
J: TRBJ2-5; V: TRBV28; CDR3: CASSRGVVASGRETQYF
J: TRBJ1-1; V: TRBV30; CDR3: CAWSVGWQAFF
J: TRBJ2-3; V: TRBV9; CDR3: CASSVGEGQDTQYF
J: TRBJ2-2; V: TRBV7-9; CDR3: CASTEQESTGELFF
J: TRBJ2-3; V: TRBV5-1; CDR3: CASSFVLSGAGDTQYF
J: TRBJ1-5; V: TRBV6-1; CDR3: CASRDGQGRSNQPQHF